Following are 9 T cell receptor beta chains from one sample sequenced in a study of human T cells and chemical hapten exposure. Time point noted: patch test 1, 2 weeks after DPC sensitization. The treatment here: therapeutic diphenylcyclopropenone sensitization with weekly scalp DPC. TCRdb re-called the RACE reads through MiXCR, storing one row per CDR3 protein. Found here are about 90,000 distinct CDR3 sequences, over 9.5% of them singletons; the top ten hold 2.2%. Specimen: whole blood, collected in connection with sensitization to the hapten diphenylcyclopropenone (DPC). The receptors stem from a man aged 35 to 55 with alopecia areata. Some clones in this sample may be carry-over from other donors' samples.

The table lists this clonotype with a few counts. The V and J genes are TRBV7-9 and TRBJ2-2, with D tentatively TRBD1 (6 bases). Germline V gives CDR1 SEHNR, CDR2 FQNEAQ (reference sequence). The CDR3 has 16 amino acids. V lost 6 bases, J lost 2 bases, and 16 bases lay in between. CDR3 nucleotide sequence: TGTGCCAGCAGTAGAACCGGGACAACAAACACCGGGGAGCTGTTTTTT. This gives the protein CASSRTGTTNTGELFF.

V and J are TRBV9 and TRBJ2-3; 13 nucleotides align to TRBD2. The CDR3 has 19 amino acids. Germline trimming cut 0 bases from V and 3 bases from J; bases unmatched to any gene: 10. CDR1 is SGDLS, CDR2 YYNGEE, per germline. The CDR3 loop is CASSVEIWGLAGSTDTQYF. In DNA, the CDR3 is TGTGCCAGCAGCGTAGAAATTTGGGGACTAGCGGGATCGACAGATACGCAGTATTTT.

The chain is built from TRBV6-5 and TRBJ2-2, with D perhaps matching TRBD1 (6 bases). The CDR3 loop spans 17 amino acids. V shed 5 bases and J shed 7 bases, with 23 bases lying between them. CDR1 MNHEY and CDR2 SVGAGI come from the germline V gene. In DNA, the CDR3 is TGTGCCAGCAGTAAATCCGGGACAACCCCTTCGGACGGGGAGCTGTTTTTT. It yields the protein CASSKSGTTPSDGELFF.

The V gene is TRBV25-1, the J gene TRBJ1-2; D perhaps matches TRBD1 (6 bases). The CDR3 length is 15 residues. In germline, CDR1 is MGHDK, CDR2 SYGVNS. V lost 3 bases, J lost 4 bases, and 15 bases lay in between. CDR3 loop: CASSEGVGGRYGYTF. CDR3 in DNA: TGTGCCAGCAGTGAGGGGGTGGGGGGCCGCTATGGCTACACCTTC.

This clonotype was recorded many times. The rearrangement uses TRBV10-3 and TRBJ1-1; D gene unclear. Per germline, CDR1 ENHRY and CDR2 SYGVKD. CDR3 length: 15 amino acids. Trimming took off 2 bases at V and 1 base at J, with 11 bases between the two ends. CDR3 in DNA: TGTGCCATCAGTGAGCCTAACCTACCGAACACTGAAGCTTTCTTT. Translation: CAISEPNLPNTEAFF.

The sample holds a few counts of this clonotype. The chain couples TRBV6-2 or TRBV6-3 to TRBJ2-3; D remains ambiguous. Germline V CDR1 and CDR2: MNHEY, SVGEGT. The CDR3 runs 12 residues. Trimming cost V 7 bases and J 5 bases, with 10 bases left between them. DNA for the CDR3: TGTGCCAGCAACTATGCAGGAGATACGCAGTATTTT. Translated: CASNYAGDTQYF.

Only a few counts were recorded for this clonotype. The chain links TRBV15 to TRBJ2-3; 8 bases align to TRBD1. The CDR3 runs 14 residues. V gave up 4 bases and J gave up 4 bases; unmatched junction bases: 4. Per the germline V gene, CDR1 is LNHNV and CDR2 is YYDKDF (reference sequence). The CDR3 DNA is TGTGCCACCAGCACACCGACAGGGGCAGATACGCAGTATTTT. It is translated as CATSTPTGADTQYF.

This clonotype was seen only a few times. The chain recombines TRBV19 with TRBJ2-1, with 7 bases fitting TRBD2. The CDR3 contains 14 residues. Germline CDR1 reads LNHDA; CDR2 reads SQIVND (reference sequence). Trimming cost V 5 bases and J 8 bases; bases outside gene matches: 9. The CDR3 reads CASSLPGGIDEQFF. The CDR3 nucleotides are TGTGCCAGTAGTCTGCCGGGAGGTATCGATGAGCAGTTCTTC. Complete variable domain (other parts from reference TRBV19 and TRBJ2-1): DGGITQSPKYLFRKEGQNVTLSCEQNLNHDAMYWYRQDPGQGLRLIYYSQIVNDFQKGDIAEGYSVSREKKESFPLTVTSAQKNPTAFYLCASSLPGGIDEQFFGPGTRLTVL.

This clonotype was found many times. The CDR3 here is CASSYGDSGNQPQHF. CDR3 in DNA: TGCGCCAGCAGCTACGGGGACAGCGGAAATCAGCCCCAGCATTTT. The V call is TRBV5-1, the J call TRBJ1-5, with 7 bases lining up with TRBD1. Losses at the gene ends were 3 bases for V and 4 bases for J; bases not matched to a gene: 7. CDR3 length equals 15 residues. Germline CDR1 SGHRS, CDR2 YFSETQ.